The entry below describes one TCR beta chain. The data derive from a study of blood T cell repertoires in COVID-19. As for the study in general: COVID-19 samples, acute and convalescent, were from the United States, Italy and Spain. PBMCs, B-cell-depleted T cells, or T cells were the source of the cDNA or gDNA that made up the material.

Authors' analysis steps: Amplification of reference gene primers was used by the study to estimate nucleated cell counts. Profiled with immunoSEQ multiplex PCR; TCRdb holds only in-frame clones, not every one. V and J calls and clone size come straight from that table; D and trimming were deduced from the DNA. The data contain around 74,000 clones, roughly 90% of them singletons. V dropped 0 bases and J dropped 4 bases, with 9 bases sitting between them. This CDR3 has 14 amino acids. Germline loops: CDR1 LNHNV, CDR2 YYDKDF (reference sequence). This chain connects TRBV15 to TRBJ1-2; no clear D gene. The TCR was taken from a woman older than 75 with active or convalescent COVID-19. The sequencing input was peripheral blood. The chain's CDR3 is CATSREAVPYGYTF. The CDR3, as DNA: TGTGCCACCAGCAGAGAGGCTGTCCCCTATGGCTACACCTTC.